These 16 T cell receptor beta chains share one sample of origin, sequenced in a study of cytomegalovirus exposure and HLA in healthy donors. Method: immunoSEQ multiplex PCR; TCRdb's copy keeps in-frame clones and lacks some. This table holds about 130,000 clones, 89% found once. The specimen was PBMCs. These receptors were obtained from a woman in her late teens or twenties in good health and CMV-seronegative.

A few counts support this clone. This chain joins TRBV21-1 and TRBJ2-1; TRBD2, as called in the table, went unchecked against the DNA. TRBV21-1 is assigned pseudogene status. The CDR3 has 15 amino acids. CDR3 sequence reads: CASSKKWGAGHEQFF. CDR3 DNA: TGTGCCAGCAGCAAAAAGTGGGGAGCGGGGCATGAGCAGTTCTTC.

The rearrangement joins TRBV7-9 to TRBJ1-2, with 7 bases identical to TRBD1. Germline CDR1 and CDR2: SEHNR and FQNEAQ (reference sequence). This CDR3 is 14 amino acids long. V lost 2 bases and J lost 7; bases outside the gene matches: 7. This CDR3 is CASSLNNQGGGYTF. The CDR3 nucleotides are TGTGCCAGCAGCTTAAACAACCAGGGGGGTGGCTACACCTTC.

The rearrangement joins TRBV7-9 to TRBJ2-3; TRBD1 might be the D (6 bases). This CDR3 has 15 residues. Trimming stripped 1 base from V and 0 bases from J, with 8 bases between. Germline V CDR1 and CDR2: SEHNR, FQNEAQ (reference sequence). CDR3 coding DNA: TGTGCCAGCAGCTTAGTACAGGGAAGCACAGATACGCAGTATTTT. Translating gives CASSLVQGSTDTQYF.

The chain recombines TRBV5-1 with TRBJ2-1, with D tentatively TRBD2 (5 bases). V lost 0 bases to trimming and J lost 7 bases, with 11 bases between them. Germline V gene lookup returns CDR1 SGHRS and CDR2 YFSETQ. There are 14 residues in the CDR3. The DNA of the CDR3 is TGCGCCAGCAGCTTGGGGGGAAGAGGGAATGAGCAGTTCTTC. It specifies CASSLGGRGNEQFF.

V usage is TRBV7-2 and J usage is TRBJ1-3; possible D gene TRBD1, 6 bases. This CDR3 is 15 amino acids long. The germline V gene has CDR1 SGHTA and CDR2 FQGNSA. The V end lost 3 bases, the J end lost 0 bases, and 9 bases lay between the germline ends. DNA of the CDR3: TGTGCCAGCAGCTTCGGGGGGGCCTCTGGAAACACCATATATTTT. It encodes CASSFGGASGNTIYF.

This sequence joins TRBV15 and TRBJ2-1, with 10 bases identical to TRBD2. Trimming at V came to 3 bases and at J to 5 bases, leaving 7 bases not matched to a gene. Germline assignment: CDR1 LNHNV and CDR2 YYDKDF (reference sequence). The CDR3 runs to 16 residues. CDR3 loop: CATSRELAGANNEQFF. CDR3 DNA sequence: TGTGCCACCAGCAGGGAGCTAGCGGGGGCCAACAATGAGCAGTTCTTC.

The chain combines TRBV4-2 with TRBJ1-5; 9 bases agree with TRBD1. The CDR3 sequence is 15 residues long. V was clipped by 5 bases and J by 4 bases; unmatched bases: 6. Germline values: CDR1 LGHNA, CDR2 YNFKEQ. CDR3 region: CASSATDRGNQPQHF. The CDR3 DNA reads TGTGCCAGCAGCGCTACCGACAGGGGGAATCAGCCCCAGCATTTT.

Worth noting for this clone: The same CDR3 can be traced to other DNA sequences in this sample. The rearrangement links TRBV18 to TRBJ2-5; D unclear. This CDR3 is built from 13 residues. Germline assignment: CDR1 KGHSH and CDR2 LQKENI. Trimming cost V 2 bases and J 1 base, with 5 bases left between them. The CDR3 region is CASSPDSQETQYF. The CDR3 coding sequence is TGTGCCAGCTCACCAGACTCCCAAGAGACCCAGTACTTC.

The chain joins TRBV6-5 to TRBJ2-7, with 7 bases identical to TRBD1. The trim removed 6 bases at V and 4 bases at J, leaving 6 bases unmatched. This CDR3 is built from 13 residues. Germline V gives CDR1 MNHEY, CDR2 SVGAGI. The CDR3 DNA reads TGTGCCAGCAGCCAGGGACAGCTATACGAGCAGTACTTC. This sequence encodes CASSQGQLYEQYF.

A single count supports this clone. V gene TRBV15 combines with J gene TRBJ2-7; weak D call: TRBD1 (6 bases). CDR3 length: 20 residues. With 1 base removed from V and 3 bases from J, the gap between germline ends came to 28 bases. Germline loops: CDR1 LNHNV, CDR2 YYDKDF (reference sequence). The CDR3 DNA reads as TGTGCCACCAGCAGAGGTGCGGCTTTCGTGGGCAGGGGTACGGGCTACGAGCAGTACTTC. Translated, it gives CATSRGAAFVGRGTGYEQYF.

The chain is built from TRBV11-3 and TRBJ2-3; tentative D call: TRBD2 (7 bases). The CDR3 spans 14 residues. V lost 6 bases to trimming and J lost 2 bases, with 12 bases between them. Per germline, CDR1 SGHNT and CDR2 YENEEA. CDR3 sequence reads: CASREGGHTDTQYF. CDR3 bases: TGTGCCAGCAGGGAGGGGGGGCACACAGATACGCAGTATTTT.

In its sample, this clone was seen once. This chain links TRBV29-1 with TRBJ1-4; D remains ambiguous. CDR3 size: 11 residues. Germline values: CDR1 SQVTM, CDR2 ANQGSEA. The V end lost 4 bases, the J end lost 11 bases, and 11 bases lay between the germline ends. Here the CDR3 DNA reads TGCAGCGTTGGGGCCAGCGGGAAACTGTTTTTT. Translating it yields CSVGASGKLFF.

This chain connects TRBV9 to TRBJ2-1; a weak D match, TRBD2 (5 bases). The CDR3 is 16 residues long. Trimming cost V 0 bases and J 0 bases, with 10 bases left between them. Germline V lookup: CDR1 SGDLS, CDR2 YYNGEE. This chain's CDR3 is CASSVVGGSSYNEQFF. The CDR3 region has the DNA TGTGCCAGCAGCGTAGTCGGTGGGAGCTCCTACAATGAGCAGTTCTTC.

The chain uses TRBV5-4 and TRBJ2-3; 9 bases fit TRBD2. The trim removed 1 base at V and 0 bases at J, leaving 3 bases unmatched. This CDR3 is 16 amino acids long. Germline V gene data show CDR1 as SGHNT and CDR2 as YYREEE (reference sequence). The CDR3 loop reads CASSLRLAESTDTQYF. The CDR3, as DNA: TGTGCCAGCAGCTTGCGACTAGCGGAAAGCACAGATACGCAGTATTTT.

This clone was found once. This chain uses TRBV19 with TRBJ2-3, with D possibly matching TRBD1 (5 bases). The V and J ends lost 2 bases and 2 bases respectively, with 8 bases between them. The germline CDR1 and CDR2 sequences are LNHDA and SQIVND (reference sequence). This CDR3 spans 14 amino acids. CDR3 in amino acids: CASSIQGSTDTQYF. CDR3 coding DNA: TGTGCCAGTAGTATACAGGGATCCACAGATACGCAGTATTTT.

V usage is TRBV6-1 and J usage is TRBJ1-6, with D hard to call. The CDR3 has 14 amino acids. The germline gives CDR1 MNHNS, CDR2 SASEGT. Between the trimmed V and J ends, which lost 1 base and 8 bases, there was a span of 9 bases. CDR3 region: CASSEVLRDSPLHF. The DNA for the CDR3 is TGTGCCAGCAGTGAAGTCCTTCGGGATTCACCCCTCCACTTT.